One sample yielded the 31 T cell receptor beta chains listed below, sequenced in a study of blood T cell repertoires in COVID-19. Clones were read by immunoSEQ multiplex PCR, and TCRdb kept only the in-frame ones, dropping some. The sample yields 200,000 to 300,000 clones, approximately 91% seen once. Sequenced input: peripheral blood. These receptors came from a human donor in a cohort sampled during active COVID-19.

The J gene is TRBJ1-5, the V gene TRBV14; possible D gene TRBD1, 5 bases. The V gene's germline CDR1 is SGHDN and CDR2 FVKESK. V dropped 0 bases and J dropped 0 bases, with 18 bases sitting between them. This CDR3 is built from 19 residues. The CDR3 DNA reads TGTGCCAGCAGCCAAGATCTAGGGGCGGGGGAGAATAGCAATCAGCCCCAGCATTTT. Its protein is CASSQDLGAGENSNQPQHF.

The V and J genes are TRBV7-2 and TRBJ2-7; 7 positions match TRBD2. This CDR3 is built from 15 residues. Germline CDR1 is SGHTA and CDR2 is FQGNSA. V lost 2 bases to trimming and J lost 2 bases; unmatched junction nucleotides: 6. CDR3 in amino acids: CASSLQGGSPYEQYF. The CDR3 bases are TGTGCCAGCAGCTTACAGGGCGGGAGTCCCTACGAGCAGTACTTC.

The rearrangement links TRBV27 to TRBJ1-2, with 7 bases lining up with TRBD1. Per germline, CDR1 MNHEY and CDR2 SMNVEV (reference sequence). Losses at the gene ends were 6 bases for V and 5 bases for J; bases not matched to a gene: 15. The CDR3 has 16 amino acids. Written as DNA, the CDR3 is TGTGCCAGCAGCCCCCGGAGGGGGCGGCAGTCTTATGGCTACACCTTC. Translated, it gives CASSPRRGRQSYGYTF.

On this clone: The same CDR3 also results from other DNA sequences found in this sample. The V and J genes are TRBV7-2 and TRBJ1-1; D is unresolved. The CDR3 totals 13 residues. CDR1 and CDR2 (germline): SGHTA, FQGNSA. V lost 2 bases and J 1 base, leaving 5 bases between the germline ends. CDR3 loop: CASSLTGNTEAFF. CDR3 DNA: TGTGCCAGCAGCTTAACGGGGAACACTGAAGCTTTCTTT.

The chain's CDR3 is CASSMGQPGSNQPQHF. The CDR3 DNA is TGTGCCAGTAGTATGGGACAGCCGGGCAGCAATCAGCCCCAGCATTTT. The chain employs TRBV19 and TRBJ1-5; TRBD1 matches at 7 bases. CDR3 length equals 16 residues. Looked up from germline, CDR1 is LNHDA and CDR2 is SQIVND (reference sequence). V lost 3 bases and J lost 1; bases outside the gene matches: 6.

The CDR3 protein is CASSEARFYEQYF. The DNA of the CDR3 is TGTGCCAGCAGTGAAGCCAGATTCTACGAGCAGTACTTC. The rearrangement links TRBV2 to TRBJ2-7; D is unclear. The germline CDR1 and CDR2 sequences are SNHLY and FYNNEI. The length of the CDR3 is 13 residues. Trimming removed 0 bases at V and 3 bases at J, with 6 bases between.

This clone was observed once. The same CDR3 also results from other DNA sequences found in this sample. V usage is TRBV20-1 and J usage is TRBJ1-2, with D hard to call. Germline CDR1 is DFQATT and CDR2 is SNEGSKA (reference sequence). Trimming cost V 3 bases and J 4 bases, with 12 bases left between them. This CDR3 contains 13 residues. The CDR3 loop is CSASMAATYGYTF. CDR3 coding DNA: TGCAGTGCTAGTATGGCGGCGACCTATGGCTACACCTTC.

V and J are TRBV5-4 and TRBJ2-7; D perhaps matches TRBD2 (6 bases). CDR1 SGHNT and CDR2 YYREEE come from the germline V gene (reference sequence). The CDR3 sequence is 13 residues long. V was cut by 4 bases and J by 3 bases, with 11 bases left in between. Here the CDR3 reads CASSPGGIYEQYF. The DNA of the CDR3 is TGTGCCAGCAGCCCTGGGGGGATCTACGAGCAGTACTTC.

V gene TRBV18 combines with J gene TRBJ2-5, with 14 positions matching TRBD2. The V gene's germline CDR1 is KGHSH and CDR2 LQKENI. V lost 4 bases and J lost 5; bases outside the gene matches: 3. CDR3 length: 15 amino acids. CDR3 protein: CASSLTSGGAETQYF. The CDR3 nucleotides are TGTGCCAGCTCACTGACTAGCGGGGGGGCTGAGACCCAGTACTTC.

This clone was seen once. J is TRBJ1-1 and V is TRBV6-2 or TRBV6-3; TRBD1 might be the D (5 bases). Germline V gives CDR1 MNHEY, CDR2 SVGEGT. V lost 4 bases and J 10 bases, leaving 16 bases between the germline ends. The CDR3 consists of 13 residues. In DNA, the CDR3 is TGTGCCAGCAGTTCCGGGCCTCAGGGTGGAGCTTTCTTT. As protein: CASSSGPQGGAFF.

The rearrangement uses TRBV28 and TRBJ2-7; TRBD1 might be the D (6 bases). CDR1 and CDR2 from the germline V gene are MDHEN and SYDVKM. V shed 5 bases and J shed 3 bases, with 11 bases lying between them. The CDR3 runs 13 residues. CDR3 coding DNA: TGTGCCAGCAGTATGGGGGCGGACTACGAGCAGTACTTC. Its protein product is CASSMGADYEQYF.

The V gene is TRBV18, the J gene TRBJ2-7; D perhaps matches TRBD1 (6 bases). This CDR3 is built from 15 residues. Germline CDR1 KGHSH, CDR2 LQKENI. V lost 5 bases, J lost 2 bases, and 16 bases lay in between. CDR3 sequence: CASSSGDKSPYEQYF. Written as DNA, the CDR3 is TGTGCCAGCTCATCCGGGGACAAGTCCCCCTACGAGCAGTACTTC.

This chain uses TRBV28 with TRBJ2-7, with D maybe TRBD2 (6 bases). From germline, CDR1 is MDHEN and CDR2 SYDVKM. This CDR3 has 15 residues. The ends were cut back, 2 bases at V and 1 base at J, with 12 bases in the middle. CDR3 nucleotides: TGTGCCAGCAGTTTAACCCCGGGACTTTCCTACGAGCAGTACTTC. The encoded protein is CASSLTPGLSYEQYF.

The table lists this clone with a count of one. The CDR3, as DNA: TGTGCCAGCAGCGTAGCAGGAGGGTTAGATCTGGCTGGGGCCAACGTCCTGACTTTC. Translating it yields CASSVAGGLDLAGANVLTF. The chain recombines TRBV9 with TRBJ2-6, with D perhaps matching TRBD2 (6 bases). CDR1 and CDR2 from the germline V gene are SGDLS and YYNGEE. The CDR3 has 19 amino acids. V lost 0 bases and J lost 2, with 18 bases in between. Drawing the rest from reference TRBV9 and TRBJ2-6, the complete variable domain is DSGVTQTPKHLITATGQRVTLRCSPRSGDLSVYWYQQSLDQGLQFLIQYYNGEERAKGNILERFSAQQFPDLHSELNLSSLELGDSALYFCASSVAGGLDLAGANVLTFGAGSRLTVL.

This clone has a single count. The gene calls are TRBV6-4 and TRBJ1-5; D unresolved. V was cut by 0 bases and J by 2 bases, with 11 bases left in between. Germline lookup yields CDR1 MRHNA and CDR2 SNTAGT. The CDR3 is 16 amino acids. This CDR3 is CASSDSEGWGNQPQHF. The CDR3 DNA sequence: TGTGCCAGCAGTGACTCGGAGGGATGGGGCAATCAGCCCCAGCATTTT.

The V call is TRBV6-2 or TRBV6-3, the J call TRBJ2-5, with 13 bases matching TRBD2. There are 17 residues in the CDR3. From germline, CDR1 is MNHEY and CDR2 SVGEGT. Trimming cost V 4 bases and J 5 bases; bases outside gene matches: 10. CDR3 region: CASSSLAGGPARETQYF. The CDR3 nucleotides are TGTGCCAGCAGTTCACTAGCGGGAGGGCCCGCGAGGGAGACCCAGTACTTC.

V usage is TRBV20-1 and J usage is TRBJ1-2, with a weak D call TRBD1 (6 bases). Trimming removed 3 bases at V and 8 bases at J, with 25 bases between. This CDR3 is built from 16 residues. Germline V gene sequence: CDR1 DFQATT, CDR2 SNEGSKA (reference sequence). CDR3 sequence: CSASASFGTSISGYTF. CDR3 DNA: TGCAGTGCTAGTGCTTCGTTCGGGACATCGATTTCGGGCTACACCTTC.

The chain links TRBV20-1 to TRBJ1-1; 8 bases line up with TRBD1. Losses at the gene ends were 4 bases for V and 8 bases for J; bases not matched to a gene: 3. Germline loops: CDR1 DFQATT, CDR2 SNEGSKA (reference sequence). The CDR3 totals 11 residues. CDR3 in amino acids: CSATGQGEAFF. CDR3 in DNA: TGCAGTGCTACAGGACAGGGAGAAGCTTTCTTT.

This sequence joins TRBV9 and TRBJ2-6, with D unclear. Trimming stripped 0 bases from V and 9 bases from J, with 10 bases between. In germline, CDR1 is SGDLS, CDR2 YYNGEE. The CDR3 sequence is 14 residues long. CDR3 protein: CASSVESTFNVLTF. The CDR3 bases are TGTGCCAGCAGCGTAGAAAGTACATTCAACGTCCTGACTTTC.

This clone has more than one count but fewer than ten. The chain has TRBV4-2 and TRBJ1-1; D uncertain. CDR3 size: 16 residues. Trimming left V 2 bases short and J 3 bases short, with 16 bases between. Germline CDR1 and CDR2: LGHNA and YNFKEQ. CDR3 in amino acids: CASSQWPRGKDTEAFF. The CDR3 bases are TGTGCCAGCAGCCAATGGCCCCGAGGGAAGGACACTGAAGCTTTCTTT.

J is TRBJ1-1 and V is TRBV7-9; a possible D gene is TRBD1 (6 bases). Germline loops: CDR1 SEHNR, CDR2 FQNEAQ (reference sequence). Deletions cut 4 bases from V and 5 bases from J, with 11 bases between. The CDR3 is 13 amino acids. CDR3 DNA sequence: TGTGCCAGCAGCTCAGGGGTTTATACTGAAGCTTTCTTT. It encodes CASSSGVYTEAFF. The whole variable domain, filled in from reference TRBV7-9 and TRBJ1-1, reads DTGVSQNPRHKITKRGQNVTFRCDPISEHNRLYWYRQTLGQGPEFLTYFQNEAQLEKSRLLSDRFSAERPKGSFSTLEIQRTEQGDSAMYLCASSSGVYTEAFFGQGTRLTVV.

J is TRBJ2-7 and V is TRBV30; 11 bases line up with TRBD1. Germline V gene lookup returns CDR1 GTSNPN and CDR2 SVGIG (reference sequence). The V and J ends lost 4 bases and 4 bases, in that order; junction bases with no gene match: 6. The CDR3 contains 14 residues. The CDR3 coding sequence is TGTGCCTGGAATCCGGACAGGGGGCAATACGAGCAGTACTTC. This sequence encodes CAWNPDRGQYEQYF.

J is TRBJ1-1 and V is TRBV4-1; no clear D gene. Germline V gene sequence: CDR1 MGHRA, CDR2 YSYEKL. The CDR3 is made up of 14 amino acids. V lost 3 bases, J lost 4 bases, and 12 bases lay in between. The CDR3, as DNA: TGCGCCAGCAGCCACCCTCGTCCCGGCACTGAAGCTTTCTTT. Translation: CASSHPRPGTEAFF.

The chain links TRBV4-3 to TRBJ2-1; 11 bases fit TRBD2. Germline CDR1 is LGHNA and CDR2 is YSLEER. The ends lost 1 base at V and 8 bases at J; junction bases unmatched: 7. This CDR3 contains 16 residues. The CDR3 reads CASSQALAGGPYEQFF. Written as DNA, the CDR3 is TGCGCCAGCAGCCAAGCATTAGCGGGAGGGCCCTATGAGCAGTTCTTC.

The chain joins TRBV28 to TRBJ2-1; the match to TRBD1 covers 9 bases. CDR3 size: 16 residues. V shed 0 bases, J shed 5 bases, and the junction held 5 bases outside the gene matches. The germline CDR1 and CDR2 sequences are MDHEN and SYDVKM. In DNA, the CDR3 is TGTGCCAGCAGTTTATGGACAGGGGGAAGGAACAATGAGCAGTTCTTC. This translates into CASSLWTGGRNNEQFF.

As to this clone: The same CDR3 arises from other DNA sequences in this sample as well. The chain links TRBV15 to TRBJ1-5; no definite D call. CDR1 and CDR2 (germline): LNHNV, YYDKDF (reference sequence). The CDR3 covers 14 residues. V lost 0 bases, J lost 2 bases, and 5 bases lay in between. The CDR3 spells CATSRDRGNQPQHF. As DNA, the CDR3 is TGTGCCACCAGCAGAGATCGGGGCAATCAGCCCCAGCATTTT. Supplemented by reference TRBV15 and TRBJ1-5, the full variable domain reads DAMVIQNPRYQVTQFGKPVTLSCSQTLNHNVMYWYQQKSSQAPKLLFHYYDKDFNNEADTPDNFQSRRPNTSFCFLDIRSPGLGDTAMYLCATSRDRGNQPQHFGDGTRLSIL.

The chain couples TRBV9 to TRBJ2-7; D call uncertain. This CDR3 spans 12 amino acids. V lost 3 bases to trimming and J lost 2 bases, with 6 bases between them. Germline CDR1 is SGDLS and CDR2 is YYNGEE. The CDR3 is CASSDNPYEQYF. The CDR3 region has the DNA TGTGCCAGCAGCGACAATCCCTACGAGCAGTACTTC.

The V call is TRBV20-1, the J call TRBJ2-1, with a possible D match to TRBD1 (5 bases). The CDR3 is 14 amino acids. Germline V gene lookup returns CDR1 DFQATT and CDR2 SNEGSKA (reference sequence). V was pared by 3 bases and J by 0 bases, with 9 bases between. CDR3 sequence: CSASQGVSYNEQFF. Written as DNA, the CDR3 is TGCAGTGCTAGTCAAGGGGTCTCCTACAATGAGCAGTTCTTC.

CDR3: CASSLLNGYTEAFF. CDR3 nucleotides: TGTGCCAGCAGTTTATTAAACGGTTACACTGAAGCTTTCTTT. This chain joins TRBV27 and TRBJ1-1; no reliable D call. The V end was cut by 1 base, the J end by 3 bases, with 9 bases between. There are 14 residues in the CDR3. CDR1 is MNHEY and CDR2 is SMNVEV in the germline V gene (reference sequence).

The chain links TRBV5-1 to TRBJ2-7, with TRBD1 matching over 10 bases. Germline trimming cut 0 bases from V and 1 base from J; bases unmatched to any gene: 7. Germline V lookup: CDR1 SGHRS, CDR2 YFSETQ. This CDR3 has 17 amino acids. The CDR3, as DNA: TGCGCCAGCAGCTTGGCATCCCCGGGACAGGGGTCCTACGAGCAGTACTTC. Translated, it gives CASSLASPGQGSYEQYF. Supplemented by reference TRBV5-1 and TRBJ2-7, the full variable domain reads KAGVTQTPRYLIKTRGQQVTLSCSPISGHRSVSWYQQTPGQGLQFLFEYFSETQRNKGNFPGRFSGRQFSNSRSEMNVSTLELGDSALYLCASSLASPGQGSYEQYFGPGTRLTVT.

The chain uses TRBV4-1 and TRBJ2-7, with TRBD1 identical over 7 bases. Germline-derived CDR1 and CDR2 are MGHRA and YSYEKL. CDR3 length: 14 residues. The trim removed 1 base at V and 2 bases at J, leaving 2 bases unmatched. The CDR3: CASSQGQGAYEQYF. In nucleotides, the CDR3 is TGCGCCAGCAGCCAAGGACAGGGAGCCTACGAGCAGTACTTC.